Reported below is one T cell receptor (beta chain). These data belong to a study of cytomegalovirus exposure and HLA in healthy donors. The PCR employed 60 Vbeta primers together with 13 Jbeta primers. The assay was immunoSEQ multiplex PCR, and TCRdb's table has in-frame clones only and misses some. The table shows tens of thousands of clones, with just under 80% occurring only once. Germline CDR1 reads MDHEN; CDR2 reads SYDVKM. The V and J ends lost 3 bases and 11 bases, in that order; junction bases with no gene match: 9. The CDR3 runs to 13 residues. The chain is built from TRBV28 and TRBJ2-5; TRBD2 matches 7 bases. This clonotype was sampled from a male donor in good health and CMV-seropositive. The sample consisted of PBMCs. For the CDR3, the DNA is TGTGCCAGCAGTTTGTCCCTAGCGGAACTGCAGTACTTC. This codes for CASSLSLAELQYF.